The rows below give T cell receptor beta chains drawn from one sample of a study of vaccination effects on CD4 cells after COVID-19. Their antigens remain unidentified. Assay: immunoSEQ multiplex PCR; the TCRdb copy retains only in-frame clones and omits some. The sample shows 15,000 to 20,000 clones, under 85% of them seen only once. The sample consisted of CD4+ T cells from PBMCs cultured with SARS-CoV-2 spike peptides, taken after COVID-19 vaccination. The receptors stem from a human donor who had a prior SARS-CoV-2 infection. CDR3s include the opening cysteine and the closing phenylalanine or tryptophan. D genes are given only for firm matches. Clone size is given for some rows only: seen once, a few or many times, or a class if the clone is expanded.

>TRBJ2-5|-|TRBD2|TRBV13
TGTGCCAGCAGCTTCCTAGCGGGGGGCTTCCAAGAGACCCAGTACTTC
CASSFLAGGFQETQYF
>TRBJ1-4|-|-|TRBV19
TGTGCCAGTGGAACTACCGACTGGGAAAAACTGTTTTTT
CASGTTDWEKLFF
>TRBJ2-2|-|-|TRBV5-1
TGCGCCAGCAGCTTTCTGGGTAGGGGCGCGAACACCGGGGAGCTGTTTTTT
CASSFLGRGANTGELFF
>TRBJ2-3|-|TRBD2|TRBV7-2
TGTGCCAGCAGCTTAGTAGCGGGGCGCGGCTCAGATACGCAGTATTTT
CASSLVAGRGSDTQYF
>TRBJ2-3|-|-|TRBV7-3
TGTGCCAGCAGCTTGGAGGCGGAGGGGTGGGTCACAGATACGCAGTATTTT
CASSLEAEGWVTDTQYF
>TRBJ1-2|once|TRBD1|TRBV9
TGTGCCAGCAGCCCGATGGGACAGGGCTCCGGCTACACCTTC
CASSPMGQGSGYTF
>TRBJ2-7|-|-|TRBV7-2
TGTGCCAGCAGGAATATCTCCTACGAGCAGTACTTC
CASRNISYEQYF
>TRBJ1-5|-|-|TRBV30
TGTGCCTGGAGTCAAGGGCTAAACAGCGATAGCAATCAGCCCCAGCATTTT
CAWSQGLNSDSNQPQHF
>TRBJ2-1|-|-|TRBV2
TGTGCCAGCAGTGAAATCACCAATGAGCAGTTCTTC
CASSEITNEQFF
>TRBJ1-2|-|-|TRBV7-9
TGTGCCAGCAGCCTACGGAGGGACCCTGGCGATGGCTACACCTTC
CASSLRRDPGDGYTF
>TRBJ2-7|-|TRBD1|TRBV6-4
TGTGCCAGCAGGCTAGACAGGGCCGAGCAGTACTTC
CASRLDRAEQYF
>TRBJ2-3|-|TRBD1|TRBV6-6
TGTGCCAGCAAATTAAGGGGGCGCGGAGATACGCAGTATTTT
CASKLRGRGDTQYF
>TRBJ2-5|-|-|TRBV12-3/TRBV12-4
TGTGCCAGCAGTTTTAGGGGCGAAGAGACCCAGTACTTC
CASSFRGEETQYF
>TRBJ1-1|-|-|TRBV5-1
TGCGCCAGCAGCTTGAAATTTGACACTGAAGCTTTCTTT
CASSLKFDTEAFF